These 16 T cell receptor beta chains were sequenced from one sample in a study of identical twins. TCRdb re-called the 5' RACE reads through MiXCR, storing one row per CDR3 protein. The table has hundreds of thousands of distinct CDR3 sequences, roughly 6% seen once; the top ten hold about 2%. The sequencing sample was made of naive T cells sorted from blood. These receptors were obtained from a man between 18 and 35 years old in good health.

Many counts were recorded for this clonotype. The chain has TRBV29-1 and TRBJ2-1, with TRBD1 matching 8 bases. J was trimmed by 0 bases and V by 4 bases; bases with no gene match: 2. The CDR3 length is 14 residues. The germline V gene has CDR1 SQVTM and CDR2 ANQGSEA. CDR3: CSVVTGGSYNEQFF. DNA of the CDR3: TGCAGCGTTGTCACAGGGGGCTCCTACAATGAGCAGTTCTTC.

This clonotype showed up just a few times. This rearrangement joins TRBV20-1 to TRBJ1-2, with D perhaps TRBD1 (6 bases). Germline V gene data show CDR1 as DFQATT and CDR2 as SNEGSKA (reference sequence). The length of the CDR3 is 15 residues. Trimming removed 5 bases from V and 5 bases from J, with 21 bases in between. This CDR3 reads CSASRGGGFIYGYTF. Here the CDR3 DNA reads TGCAGTGCTTCCCGAGGAGGGGGGTTTATATATGGCTACACCTTC.

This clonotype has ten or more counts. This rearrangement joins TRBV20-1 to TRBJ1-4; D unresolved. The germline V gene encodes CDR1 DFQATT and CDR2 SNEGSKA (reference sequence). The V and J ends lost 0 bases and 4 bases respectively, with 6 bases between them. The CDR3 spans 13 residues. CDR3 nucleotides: TGCAGTGCTAGAGATGTCCTTAATGAAAAACTGTTTTTT. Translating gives CSARDVLNEKLFF.

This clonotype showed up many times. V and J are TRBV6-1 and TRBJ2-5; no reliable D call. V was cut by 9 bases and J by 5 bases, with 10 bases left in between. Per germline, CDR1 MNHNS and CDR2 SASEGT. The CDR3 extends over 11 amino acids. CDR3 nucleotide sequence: TGTGCCAGTCAATACCTGGAGACCCAGTACTTC. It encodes CASQYLETQYF.

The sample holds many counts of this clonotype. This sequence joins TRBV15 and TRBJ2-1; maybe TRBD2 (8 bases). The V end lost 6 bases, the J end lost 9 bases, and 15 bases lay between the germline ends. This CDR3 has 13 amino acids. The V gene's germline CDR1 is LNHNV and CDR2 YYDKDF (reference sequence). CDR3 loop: CATRTGGGSEQFF. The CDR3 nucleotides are TGTGCCACCAGGACGGGAGGGGGCAGTGAGCAGTTCTTC.

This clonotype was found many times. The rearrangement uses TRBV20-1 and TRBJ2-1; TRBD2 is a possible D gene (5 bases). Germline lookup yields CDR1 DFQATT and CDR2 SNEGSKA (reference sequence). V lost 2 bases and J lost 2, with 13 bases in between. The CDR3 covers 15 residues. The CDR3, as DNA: TGCAGTGCTAGACCTAGCCTAGGCCCCTACAATGAGCAGTTCTTC. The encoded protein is CSARPSLGPYNEQFF.

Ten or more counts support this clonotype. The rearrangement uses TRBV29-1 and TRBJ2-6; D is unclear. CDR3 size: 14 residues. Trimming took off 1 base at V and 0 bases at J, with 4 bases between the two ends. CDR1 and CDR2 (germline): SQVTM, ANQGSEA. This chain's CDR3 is CSVEGASGANVLTF. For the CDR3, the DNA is TGCAGCGTTGAAGGGGCCTCTGGGGCCAACGTCCTGACTTTC.

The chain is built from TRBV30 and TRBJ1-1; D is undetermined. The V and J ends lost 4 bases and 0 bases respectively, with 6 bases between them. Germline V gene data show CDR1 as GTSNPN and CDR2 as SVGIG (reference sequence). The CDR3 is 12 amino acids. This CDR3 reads CAWMAMNTEAFF. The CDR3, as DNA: TGTGCCTGGATGGCGATGAACACTGAAGCTTTCTTT.

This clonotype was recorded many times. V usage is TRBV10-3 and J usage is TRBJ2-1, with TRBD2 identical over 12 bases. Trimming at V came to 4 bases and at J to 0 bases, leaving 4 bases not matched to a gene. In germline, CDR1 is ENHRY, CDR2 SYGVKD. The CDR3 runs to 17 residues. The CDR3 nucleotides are TGTGCCATCAGTGCACTAGCGGGAGGTAGCTCCTACAATGAGCAGTTCTTC. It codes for CAISALAGGSSYNEQFF.

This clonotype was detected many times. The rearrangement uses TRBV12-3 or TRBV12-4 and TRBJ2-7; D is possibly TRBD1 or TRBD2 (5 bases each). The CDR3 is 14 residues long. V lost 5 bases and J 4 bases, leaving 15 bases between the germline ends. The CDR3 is CASSAIAREYEQYF. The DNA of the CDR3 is TGTGCCAGCAGTGCCATCGCCAGGGAGTACGAGCAGTACTTC.

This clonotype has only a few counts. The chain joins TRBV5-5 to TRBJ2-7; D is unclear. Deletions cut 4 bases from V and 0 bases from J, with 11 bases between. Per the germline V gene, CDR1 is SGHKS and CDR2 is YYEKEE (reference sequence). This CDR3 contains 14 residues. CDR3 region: CASSLQVSSYEQYV. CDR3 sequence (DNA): TGTGCCAGCAGCCTACAAGTGAGCTCCTACGAGCAGTACGTC.

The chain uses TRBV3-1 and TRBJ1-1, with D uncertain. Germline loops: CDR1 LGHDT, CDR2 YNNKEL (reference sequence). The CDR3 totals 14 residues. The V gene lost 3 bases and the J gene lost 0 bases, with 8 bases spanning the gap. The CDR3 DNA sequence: TGTGCCAGCAGCCATCTAAACTTGAACACTGAAGCTTTCTTT. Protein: CASSHLNLNTEAFF.

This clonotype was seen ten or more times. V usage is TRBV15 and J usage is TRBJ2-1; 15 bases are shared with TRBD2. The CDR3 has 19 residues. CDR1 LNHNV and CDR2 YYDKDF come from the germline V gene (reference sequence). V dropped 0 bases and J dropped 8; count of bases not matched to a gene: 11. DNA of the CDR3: TGTGCCACCAGCAGAGATATTGGCGGGACTAGCGGGAGGAATGATGAGCAGTTCTTC. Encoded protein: CATSRDIGGTSGRNDEQFF.

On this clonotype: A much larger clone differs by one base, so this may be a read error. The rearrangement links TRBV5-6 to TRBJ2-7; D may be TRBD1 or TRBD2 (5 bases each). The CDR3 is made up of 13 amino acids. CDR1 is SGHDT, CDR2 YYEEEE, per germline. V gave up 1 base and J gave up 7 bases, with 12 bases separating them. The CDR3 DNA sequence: TGTGCCAGCAGCTTGACAGGTAGAGGGGAGCAGTACTTC. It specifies CASSLTGRGEQYF. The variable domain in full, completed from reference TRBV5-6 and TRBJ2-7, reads DAGVTQSPTHLIKTRGQQVTLRCSPKSGHDTVSWYQQALGQGPQFIFQYYEEEERQRGNFPDRFSGHQFPNYSSELNVNALLLGDSALYLCASSLTGRGEQYFGPGTRLTVT.

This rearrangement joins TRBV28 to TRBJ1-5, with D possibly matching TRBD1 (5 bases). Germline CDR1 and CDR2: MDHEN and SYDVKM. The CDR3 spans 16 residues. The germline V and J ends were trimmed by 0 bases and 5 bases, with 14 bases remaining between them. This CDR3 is CASSLWGPDRHQPQHF. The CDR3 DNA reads TGTGCCAGCAGTTTATGGGGACCGGACCGCCATCAGCCCCAGCATTTT.

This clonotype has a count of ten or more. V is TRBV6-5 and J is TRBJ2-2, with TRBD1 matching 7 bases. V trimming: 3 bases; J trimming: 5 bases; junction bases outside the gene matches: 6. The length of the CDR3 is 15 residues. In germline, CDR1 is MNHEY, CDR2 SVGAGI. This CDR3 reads CASSYGAGGTGELFF. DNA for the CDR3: TGTGCCAGCAGTTATGGGGCAGGGGGAACCGGGGAGCTGTTTTTT.